These 27 T cell receptor beta chains came from one sample sequenced in a study of blood T cells in healthy people across ages. With a J-beta primer mix and a sample-barcoded 5' primer, a second PCR ran about 6 to 11 cycles. TCRdb itself ran the 5' RACE reads through MiXCR, one entry per CDR3 protein. The sample records about 730,000 distinct CDR3 sequences, about 42% being singletons. Specimen: blood. These receptors all come from a woman in her sixties in good health.

This clonotype was seen only a few times. The chain carries TRBV24-1 and TRBJ1-5; D unresolved. CDR1 is KGHDR, CDR2 SFDVKD, per germline. The CDR3 has 21 amino acids. The V end was cut by 7 bases, the J end by 0 bases, with 30 bases between. DNA of the CDR3: TGTGCCACCAGAAGATTTGACGGGGATGCTATCCACCGATATAGCAATCAGCCCCAGCATTTT. Encoded protein: CATRRFDGDAIHRYSNQPQHF.

The rearrangement joins TRBV7-8 to TRBJ2-4; D unclear. The J call is doubtful: the DNA matches TRBJ2-7 better. The CDR3 spans 14 residues. Germline values: CDR1 SGHVS, CDR2 FQNEAQ. CDR3 loop: CASSPLVKAYEQYF. The CDR3 DNA reads TGTGCCAGCAGCCCCCTGGTCAAAGCCTACGAGCAGTACTTC.

Only a few counts were recorded for this clonotype. The gene calls are TRBV20-1 and TRBJ2-1, with a weak D call TRBD1 (5 bases). This CDR3 is built from 13 residues. Trimming removed 3 bases from V and 8 bases from J, with 14 bases in between. Germline V gene data show CDR1 as DFQATT and CDR2 as SNEGSKA (reference sequence). The CDR3 nucleotides are TGCAGTGCTAGCAAAGCTAGGGGCTATGAGCAGTTCTTC. Its translation is CSASKARGYEQFF.

The rearrangement uses TRBV4-1 and TRBJ1-1; D unresolved. Germline-derived CDR1 and CDR2 are MGHRA and YSYEKL. CDR3 length: 11 residues. Trimming cost V 4 bases and J 11 bases, with 11 bases left between them. As DNA, the CDR3 is TGCGCCAGCAGCCGAGACACGGGGGCTTTCTTT. This encodes CASSRDTGAFF.

This sequence joins TRBV6-2 or TRBV6-3 and TRBJ2-3; possible D gene TRBD2, 8 bases. CDR3 length: 16 amino acids. Germline V gives CDR1 MNHEY, CDR2 SVGEGT. V lost 7 bases and J 0 bases, leaving 17 bases between the germline ends. CDR3 region: CASTTGRDRSTDTQYF. CDR3 coding DNA: TGTGCCAGCACCACCGGGAGGGACAGAAGCACAGATACGCAGTATTTT.

This clonotype was observed once. The chain has TRBV29-1 and TRBJ2-7; the D gene could be TRBD1 or TRBD2 (6 bases each). The V end lost 0 bases, the J end lost 2 bases, and 14 bases lay between the germline ends. This CDR3 comprises 15 residues. Germline V gene sequence: CDR1 SQVTM, CDR2 ANQGSEA. As DNA, the CDR3 is TGCAGCGTTGAAGATCGGGGGCCAAAAACCTACGAGCAGTACTTC. Translation: CSVEDRGPKTYEQYF.

The CDR3 bases are TGTGCCACCAGAGGACTAGCGGGAGCCGATGAGCAGTTCTTC. This sequence encodes CATRGLAGADEQFF. The chain couples TRBV6-2 or TRBV6-3 to TRBJ2-1; 13 nucleotides match TRBD2. With 10 bases clipped from V and 8 bases from J, the junction kept 8 bases outside the gene matches. The CDR3 has 14 amino acids. From germline, CDR1 is MNHEY and CDR2 SVGEGT.

This clonotype was detected a few times. V usage is TRBV7-8 and J usage is TRBJ2-5, with TRBD2 matching 15 bases. The length of the CDR3 is 18 residues. J gave up 2 bases and V 5 bases, and 9 bases lay outside the gene matches. In germline, CDR1 is SGHVS, CDR2 FQNEAQ. CDR3 sequence: CASSPGTSGRSPQETQYF. The DNA of the CDR3 is TGTGCCAGCAGCCCCGGGACTAGCGGGAGGTCCCCACAAGAGACCCAGTACTTC.

Ten or more counts support this clonotype. A junction end diverges from the germline sequence, so it may reflect a read error. V usage is TRBV5-1 and J usage is TRBJ1-4; 10 bases map to TRBD1. The CDR3 length is 14 residues. Germline V gene lookup returns CDR1 SGHRS and CDR2 YFSETQ. CDR3 loop: CASSLGQGNEKLFF. DNA of the CDR3: TGTGCCAGCAGTTTGGGACAGGGGAACGAAAAACTGTTTTTT.

The J gene is TRBJ1-2, the V gene TRBV7-9, with D unresolved. Trimming left V 6 bases short and J 6 bases short, with 11 bases between. The CDR3 is made up of 12 amino acids. Germline values: CDR1 SEHNR, CDR2 FQNEAQ (reference sequence). As DNA, the CDR3 is TGTGCCAGCAGTCCGCCTTCGGATGGCTACACCTTC. Amino acid sequence: CASSPPSDGYTF.

This clonotype was recorded a few times. J is TRBJ2-7 and V is TRBV20-1, with 9 bases matching TRBD2. The V gene end was trimmed by 1 base and the J gene end by 3 bases; junction bases not matched to a gene: 10. The CDR3 extends over 16 amino acids. Germline V gene data show CDR1 as DFQATT and CDR2 as SNEGSKA (reference sequence). CDR3 loop: CSARVSSPSGNYEQYF. The CDR3 nucleotides are TGCAGTGCTAGAGTTTCATCCCCTAGCGGGAACTACGAGCAGTACTTC.

The J gene is TRBJ1-2, the V gene TRBV27, with D perhaps TRBD1 (5 bases). The length of the CDR3 is 15 residues. Germline lookup yields CDR1 MNHEY and CDR2 SMNVEV (reference sequence). V was trimmed by 5 bases and J by 2 bases, leaving 15 bases between them. CDR3 sequence (DNA): TGTGCCAGCAGTCCGAGGACAAGGCTAAACTATGGCTACACCTTC. This sequence encodes CASSPRTRLNYGYTF.

This sequence joins TRBV29-1 and TRBJ2-3, with no clear D. The CDR3 length is 12 residues. Germline V gives CDR1 SQVTM, CDR2 ANQGSEA. V dropped 8 bases and J dropped 0 bases, with 9 bases sitting between them. CDR3 nucleotide sequence: TGCAGCTCAACGCAAAGCACAGATACGCAGTATTTT. It is translated as CSSTQSTDTQYF.

The CDR3: CASSHGGQSNEKLFF. The CDR3 DNA follows: TGTGCCAGCAGCCACGGGGGACAGAGTAATGAAAAACTGTTTTTT. This chain links TRBV12-3 or TRBV12-4 with TRBJ1-4; 7 bases agree with TRBD1. V lost 6 bases to trimming and J lost 4 bases; unmatched junction nucleotides: 8. The CDR3 has 15 residues.

This clonotype was counted between two and nine times. The chain couples TRBV9 to TRBJ1-1; D may be TRBD1 (6 bases). CDR3 length equals 13 residues. In germline, CDR1 is SGDLS, CDR2 YYNGEE. The V and J ends lost 2 bases and 4 bases respectively, with 9 bases between them. The CDR3 loop reads CASSVKGGTEAFF. DNA of the CDR3: TGTGCCAGCAGCGTCAAGGGGGGCACTGAAGCTTTCTTT.

The chain employs TRBV14 and TRBJ2-5, with a weak D call TRBD2 (6 bases). The CDR3 contains 18 residues. The V gene's germline CDR1 is SGHDN and CDR2 FVKESK. V lost 0 bases, J lost 3 bases, and 20 bases lay in between. CDR3: CASSQDSLGTGVKETQYF. In nucleotides, the CDR3 is TGTGCCAGCAGCCAAGATAGTCTTGGGACGGGAGTAAAAGAGACCCAGTACTTC.

The chain joins TRBV10-3 to TRBJ2-7, with D perhaps being TRBD1 or TRBD2 (5 bases each). Germline CDR1 ENHRY, CDR2 SYGVKD. V was shortened by 4 bases and J by 0 bases, with 10 bases between the two germline ends. The CDR3 contains 14 residues. In DNA, the CDR3 is TGTGCCATCAGTGGAGGGGAAAGCTCCTACGAGCAGTACTTC. Translation gives CAISGGESSYEQYF.

The rearrangement uses TRBV25-1 and TRBJ2-1; TRBD2 agrees at 9 bases. CDR3 length equals 15 residues. Trimming took 8 bases from V and 2 from J; bases not matched to a gene: 7. Germline V gives CDR1 MGHDK, CDR2 SYGVNS. The CDR3 spells CASAEGLATYNEQFF. DNA for the CDR3: TGTGCCAGCGCCGAAGGACTAGCGACCTACAATGAGCAGTTCTTC.

The chain links TRBV18 to TRBJ2-1; TRBD2 agrees at 12 bases. V lost 3 bases, J lost 7 bases, and 7 bases stayed unmatched. The germline V gene has CDR1 KGHSH and CDR2 LQKENI. CDR3 size: 16 residues. The CDR3 nucleotides are TGTGCCAGCTCACCGAGGACTAGCGGGATTCGAAATGAGCAGTTCTTC. Translation gives CASSPRTSGIRNEQFF.

This rearrangement joins TRBV20-1 to TRBJ2-5; no definite D call. This CDR3 comprises 14 residues. Trimming left V 0 bases short and J 2 bases short, with 10 bases between. CDR1 is DFQATT, CDR2 SNEGSKA, per germline (reference sequence). The CDR3 DNA is TGCAGTGCTAGAGATTCACGGGTGCAAGAGACCCAGTACTTC. Translated, it gives CSARDSRVQETQYF.

This clonotype was picked up one time. J is TRBJ2-2 and V is TRBV4-1; a possible D gene is TRBD2 (6 bases). V gave up 4 bases and J gave up 4 bases, with 13 bases separating them. The CDR3 loop spans 15 amino acids. Germline CDR1 is MGHRA and CDR2 is YSYEKL. The CDR3 DNA reads as TGCGCCAGCAGCCCGACGGGGGTGGGCACCGGGGAGCTGTTTTTT. Amino acids: CASSPTGVGTGELFF.

The J gene is TRBJ1-4, the V gene TRBV6-6; maybe TRBD1 (6 bases). The CDR3 covers 15 residues. Germline CDR1 MNHNY, CDR2 SVGAGI (reference sequence). V lost 2 bases, J lost 8 bases, and 15 bases lay in between. In nucleotides, the CDR3 is TGTGCCAGCAGTTACAAGGGCAGGGGCGGCGAAAAACTGTTTTTT. Its protein product is CASSYKGRGGEKLFF.

The gene calls are TRBV6-6 and TRBJ2-7; 8 nucleotides line up with TRBD2. Germline CDR1 and CDR2: MNHNY and SVGAGI (reference sequence). The CDR3 is made up of 16 amino acids. Unmatched junction bases numbered 16, after V lost 8 bases and J lost 4 bases. The CDR3 sequence is CASRPPSSGGKYEQYF. CDR3 DNA sequence: TGTGCCAGCCGACCCCCTTCAAGCGGGGGAAAATACGAGCAGTACTTC.

The chain is built from TRBV2 and TRBJ1-2, with D possibly TRBD1 on 6 matching bases. Trimming removed 7 bases at V and 4 bases at J, with 19 bases between. This CDR3 comprises 15 residues. Germline lookup yields CDR1 SNHLY and CDR2 FYNNEI. The chain's CDR3 is CASKRDTVTSYGYTF. As DNA, the CDR3 is TGTGCCAGCAAACGGGACACCGTTACGTCCTATGGCTACACCTTC.

The J gene is TRBJ2-5, the V gene TRBV29-1; either TRBD1 or TRBD2 may fit D (5 bases each). Trimming left V 3 bases short and J 11 bases short, with 16 bases between. This CDR3 has 12 residues. Germline V CDR1 and CDR2: SQVTM, ANQGSEA. The CDR3 DNA sequence: TGCAGCGTTGATAATCGACGGGACCGGCAGTACTTC. It codes for CSVDNRRDRQYF.

V is TRBV5-6 and J is TRBJ2-7, with D perhaps TRBD2 (7 bases). The end of the DNA is better explained by TRBJ2-5, so the J call may be wrong. The germline gives CDR1 SGHDT, CDR2 YYEEEE. The CDR3 extends over 14 amino acids. Here the CDR3 reads CASRGGARVETQYF. DNA for the CDR3: TGTGCCAGCAGAGGGGGGGCGCGGGTTGAGACCCAGTACTTC.

A single count supports this clonotype. The genes are TRBV12-3 or TRBV12-4 and TRBJ1-2; D is possibly TRBD1 (5 bases). V was shortened by 4 bases and J by 7 bases, with 16 bases between the two germline ends. The CDR3 runs 14 residues. The CDR3 loop is CASSWGTPGVGYTF. The CDR3 coding sequence is TGTGCCAGCAGTTGGGGGACCCCGGGGGTTGGCTACACCTTC.